This record concerns one T cell receptor beta chain sequence. This sample stems from a study of T-cell reconstitution after alpha-beta-depleted transplantation in children. The TCRbeta library incorporated unique molecular identifiers. TCRdb recomputed calls from the PCR reads with MiXCR, one row per CDR3 protein. The sample shows about 500,000 distinct CDR3 sequences, about 30% of them seen only once. Germline values: CDR1 KGHDR, CDR2 SFDVKD. This CDR3 has 15 amino acids. J was trimmed by 10 bases and V by 5 bases; bases with no gene match: 10. Here the sequenced sample was PBMCs from the stem cell graft donor, taken from the stem cell graft. The rearrangement uses TRBV24-1 and TRBJ2-1; TRBD2 matches at 10 bases. This TCR came from a human donor who donated a stem cell graft to a child with aplastic anemia. The CDR3 reads CATSVSLAGVAEQFF. The CDR3 region has the DNA TGTGCCACCAGTGTAAGTCTAGCGGGAGTCGCGGAGCAGTTCTTC.